The clone carrying this T cell receptor beta chain was seen a single time. Clones were read by immunoSEQ multiplex PCR, and TCRdb kept only the in-frame ones, dropping some. Among 20,000 to 30,000 clones listed, 88% were seen once. The germline CDR1 and CDR2 sequences are MDHEN and SYDVKM. V lost 6 bases and J lost 3, with 11 bases in between. This CDR3 comprises 14 residues. The data derive from a study of T cell changes during pregnancy in multiple sclerosis. The sequencing here drew on CD4+ T cells from peripheral blood mononuclear cells, taken in the first trimester of pregnancy. This chain joins TRBV28 and TRBJ2-2, with no clear D. This TCR was sampled from a female donor in good health, enrolled as a control in a pregnancy study. The CDR3 bases are TGTGCCAGCAGCGACAACCAACACACCGGGGAGCTGTTTTTT. This codes for CASSDNQHTGELFF.